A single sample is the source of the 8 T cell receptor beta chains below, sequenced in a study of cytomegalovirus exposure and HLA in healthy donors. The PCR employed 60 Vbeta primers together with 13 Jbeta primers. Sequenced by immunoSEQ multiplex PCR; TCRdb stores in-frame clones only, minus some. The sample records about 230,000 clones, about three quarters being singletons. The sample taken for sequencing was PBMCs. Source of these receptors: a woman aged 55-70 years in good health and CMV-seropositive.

CDR3 sequence reads: CASSDYDRRNNYEQYF. For the CDR3, the DNA is TGCGCCAGCAGTGATTACGACAGGAGAAACAACTACGAGCAGTACTTC. The chain employs TRBV10-2 and TRBJ2-7; tentatively, D is TRBD1 (6 bases). Trimming removed 3 bases at V and 3 bases at J, with 18 bases between. CDR1 is WSHSY and CDR2 is SAAADI in the germline V gene. The CDR3 runs to 16 residues.

The CDR3 region is CASSLPSRDDNEQFF. The DNA for the CDR3 is TGTGCCAGCAGCTTGCCTAGCCGGGATGACAATGAGCAGTTCTTC. The chain employs TRBV5-4 and TRBJ2-1, with a weak D call TRBD2 (5 bases). The germline V and J ends were trimmed by 1 base and 5 bases, with 13 bases remaining between them. This CDR3 has 15 residues. CDR1 SGHNT and CDR2 YYREEE come from the germline V gene (reference sequence).

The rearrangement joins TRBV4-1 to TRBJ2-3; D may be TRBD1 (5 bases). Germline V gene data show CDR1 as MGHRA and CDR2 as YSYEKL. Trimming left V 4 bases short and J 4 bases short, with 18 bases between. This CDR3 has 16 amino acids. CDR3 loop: CASSPFSAGLADTQYF. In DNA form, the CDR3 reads TGCGCCAGCAGCCCCTTCTCGGCAGGGCTAGCAGATACGCAGTATTTT.

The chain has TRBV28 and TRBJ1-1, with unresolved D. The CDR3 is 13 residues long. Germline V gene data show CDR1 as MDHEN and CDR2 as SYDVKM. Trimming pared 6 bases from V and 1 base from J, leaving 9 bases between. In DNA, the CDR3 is TGTGCCAGCAGGGAGCGACGGAACACTGAAGCTTTCTTT. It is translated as CASRERRNTEAFF. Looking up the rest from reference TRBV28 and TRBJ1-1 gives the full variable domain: DVKVTQSSRYLVKRTGEKVFLECVQDMDHENMFWYRQDPGLGLRLIYFSYDVKMKEKGDIPEGYSVSREKKERFSLILESASTNQTSMYLCASRERRNTEAFFGQGTRLTVV.

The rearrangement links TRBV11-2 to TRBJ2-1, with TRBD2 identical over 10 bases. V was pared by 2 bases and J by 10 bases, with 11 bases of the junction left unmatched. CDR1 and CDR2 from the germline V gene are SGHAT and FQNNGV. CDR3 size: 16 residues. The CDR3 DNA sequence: TGTGCCAGCAGCTTACCCCGAGCGGGGGGGGTCTGGGAGCAGTTCTTC. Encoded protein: CASSLPRAGGVWEQFF. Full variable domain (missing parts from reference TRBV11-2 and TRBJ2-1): EAGVAQSPRYKIIEKRQSVAFWCNPISGHATLYWYQQILGQGPKLLIQFQNNGVVDDSQLPKDRFSAERLKGVDSTLKIQPAKLEDSAVYLCASSLPRAGGVWEQFFGPGTRLTVL.

The CDR3 DNA follows: TGCGCCAGCAGCCCACCGAGGGGAGGAAGCACAGATACGCAGTATTTT. This codes for CASSPPRGGSTDTQYF. This chain joins TRBV5-1 and TRBJ2-3; D perhaps matches TRBD2 (6 bases). This CDR3 region has 16 residues. Germline CDR1 and CDR2: SGHRS and YFSETQ. Trimming took off 4 bases at V and 0 bases at J, with 15 bases between the two ends.

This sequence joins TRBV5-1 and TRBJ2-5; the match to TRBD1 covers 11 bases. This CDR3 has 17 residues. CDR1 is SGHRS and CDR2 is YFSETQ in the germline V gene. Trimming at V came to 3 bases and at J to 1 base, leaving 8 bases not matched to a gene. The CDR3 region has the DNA TGCGCCAGCAGCTCCCGCTGGACAGGGGGCCCCCAAGAGACCCAGTACTTC. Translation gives CASSSRWTGGPQETQYF.

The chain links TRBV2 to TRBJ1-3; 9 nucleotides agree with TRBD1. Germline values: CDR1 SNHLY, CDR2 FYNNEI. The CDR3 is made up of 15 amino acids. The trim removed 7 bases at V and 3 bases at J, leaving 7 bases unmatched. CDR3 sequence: CASTVRTGDGNTIYF. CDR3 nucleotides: TGTGCCAGCACCGTGAGGACAGGGGATGGAAACACCATATATTTT.